This paragraph reports one TCR beta chain. Its antigen is undetermined. This specimen comes from a study of beta chain features in type 1 diabetes. General study points: Researchers reported that naive, central memory and Treg TCRB repertoires appeared more similar in patients than in healthy donors.

This CDR3 contains 15 residues. Germline V gene data show CDR1 as SGHTA and CDR2 as FQGNSA. Between the trimmed V and J ends, which lost 3 bases and 5 bases, there was a span of 14 bases. Reverse transcribing all isolated RNA meant expressed TCRB transcripts were sequenced. TCRdb's copy holds only in-frame clones and misses some; the assay was immunoSEQ multiplex PCR. The sample includes about half a million clones, roughly an eighth of them seen just once. Cells sorted by CD45RO/CCR7/CD25/CD127/CD95/CD27 comprised CD4+ naive, central memory, regulatory and stem cell-like memory cells. Sorting produced populations that all topped 95% purity.

Sequencing was carried out using naive CD4+ T cells from blood. The chain links TRBV7-2 to TRBJ2-1; maybe TRBD2 (5 bases). The receptor was isolated from a woman between 18 and 29 years old in good health. Written as DNA, the CDR3 is TGTGCCAGCAGCTTTTTCAACAGACTAAACAATGAGCAGTTCTTC. It codes for CASSFFNRLNNEQFF.